Below are 11 T cell receptor beta chains sequenced from a single sample in a study of cytomegalovirus exposure and HLA in healthy donors. 60 Vbeta and 13 Jbeta primers were used in PCR. Assay used: immunoSEQ multiplex PCR; TCRdb lists only in-frame clones, some missing. The profile covers approximately 160,000 clones, with over 75% appearing a single time and roughly 1.7% taken by the ten largest. The source material was PBMCs. The receptors were sampled from a woman younger than 45 in good health and CMV-seronegative.

This chain links TRBV7-8 with TRBJ1-6; D remains unclear. V lost 4 bases and J 8 bases, leaving 12 bases between the germline ends. Germline loops: CDR1 SGHVS, CDR2 FQNEAQ. The CDR3 is 14 amino acids. The CDR3 coding sequence is TGTGCCAGCAGCTCGTCCAGGAGGGATTCACCCCTCCACTTT. As protein: CASSSSRRDSPLHF.

This clone occurred once. The chain recombines TRBV9 with TRBJ2-3; 7 nucleotides line up with TRBD1. CDR1 and CDR2 (germline): SGDLS, YYNGEE. The CDR3 contains 16 residues. V trimming: 2 bases; J trimming: 0 bases; junction bases outside the gene matches: 6. The CDR3 nucleotides are TGTGCCAGCAGCGTGCGAGGGGGCTGGAGCACAGATACGCAGTATTTT. Translation gives CASSVRGGWSTDTQYF.

V is TRBV4-3 and J is TRBJ2-7; TRBD2 is a possible D gene (6 bases). The CDR3 contains 14 residues. Deletions cut 3 bases from V and 0 bases from J, with 9 bases between. Germline V CDR1 and CDR2: LGHNA, YSLEER. Written as DNA, the CDR3 is TGCGCCAGCAGCCAGCTAGCGCCCTCCTACGAGCAGTACTTC. Encoded protein: CASSQLAPSYEQYF.

The chain links TRBV11-2 to TRBJ2-7, with 8 bases that match TRBD1. This CDR3 comprises 16 residues. V shed 5 bases, J shed 7 bases, and the junction held 16 bases outside the gene matches. Germline CDR1 SGHAT, CDR2 FQNNGV. This CDR3 is CASSEMTGDLSGEQYF. Here the CDR3 DNA reads TGTGCCAGCAGCGAGATGACAGGGGACCTCTCTGGGGAGCAGTACTTC.

The rearrangement links TRBV15 to TRBJ2-1, with a weak D call TRBD1 (6 bases). V was clipped by 3 bases and J by 10 bases, with 10 bases between them. This CDR3 has 12 amino acids. Germline V gives CDR1 LNHNV, CDR2 YYDKDF (reference sequence). CDR3 DNA sequence: TGTGCCACCAGCAGCTCTGACAGGGAGCAGTTCTTC. This encodes CATSSSDREQFF.

The chain joins TRBV5-1 to TRBJ2-6, with TRBD1 identical over 9 bases. The V segment lost 4 bases and the J segment 1 base; nucleotides outside the gene matches: 6. Germline V gene lookup returns CDR1 SGHRS and CDR2 YFSETQ. The CDR3 sequence is 17 residues long. In nucleotides, the CDR3 is TGCGCCAGCAGCCGCGGGACAGGGTTTTCTGGGGCCAACGTCCTGACTTTC. It codes for CASSRGTGFSGANVLTF.

The rearrangement joins TRBV30 to TRBJ1-5; unclear D gene. V lost 0 bases and J 0 bases, leaving 18 bases between the germline ends. This CDR3 comprises 18 residues. Germline V gives CDR1 GTSNPN, CDR2 SVGIG (reference sequence). CDR3 protein: CAWSVQGGPADSNQPQHF. The CDR3 DNA reads as TGTGCCTGGAGTGTACAAGGAGGACCGGCAGATAGCAATCAGCCCCAGCATTTT. Full variable domain (outside the CDR3, taken from reference TRBV30 and TRBJ1-5): SQTIHQWPATLVQPVGSPLSLECTVEGTSNPNLYWYRQAAGRGLQLLFYSVGIGQISSEVPQNLSASRPQDRQFILSSKKLLLSDSGFYLCAWSVQGGPADSNQPQHFGDGTRLSIL.

Written as DNA, the CDR3 is TGTGCCAGCAGCCAAGATAATAGTCCCACGGGTCTTAGCAATCAGCCCCAGCATTTT. Translating gives CASSQDNSPTGLSNQPQHF. The chain links TRBV4-2 to TRBJ1-5, with unresolved D. Germline V CDR1 and CDR2: LGHNA, YNFKEQ. The ends were cut back, 0 bases at V and 0 bases at J, with 18 bases in the middle. CDR3 length: 19 residues.

This clone was seen only a few times. The chain uses TRBV4-2 and TRBJ2-5; D remains ambiguous. The ends were cut back, 1 base at V and 0 bases at J, with 9 bases in the middle. Germline-derived CDR1 and CDR2 are LGHNA and YNFKEQ. The CDR3 consists of 15 residues. CDR3 coding DNA: TGTGCCAGCAGCCAAGGAAGTCGGTACCAAGAGACCCAGTACTTC. Encoded protein: CASSQGSRYQETQYF.

This clone showed up just a few times. The chain recombines TRBV30 with TRBJ2-3; 13 nucleotides line up with TRBD2. CDR3 length: 19 residues. The ends lost 0 bases at V and 0 bases at J; junction bases unmatched: 9. Per the germline V gene, CDR1 is GTSNPN and CDR2 is SVGIG (reference sequence). As DNA, the CDR3 is TGTGCCTGGAGTGTACATAGACTAGCGGGAGGTGTCAGCACAGATACGCAGTATTTT. It codes for CAWSVHRLAGGVSTDTQYF. Full variable domain (rest looked up from reference TRBV30 and TRBJ2-3): SQTIHQWPATLVQPVGSPLSLECTVEGTSNPNLYWYRQAAGRGLQLLFYSVGIGQISSEVPQNLSASRPQDRQFILSSKKLLLSDSGFYLCAWSVHRLAGGVSTDTQYFGPGTRLTVL.

This clone was counted a single time. The chain has TRBV6-9 and TRBJ1-4; D unresolved. From germline, CDR1 is MNHGY and CDR2 SVAAGI. V lost 8 bases and J lost 4, with 11 bases in between. This CDR3 spans 13 amino acids. The CDR3 protein is CASPDQINEKLFF. CDR3 DNA sequence: TGTGCCAGCCCCGATCAGATTAATGAAAAACTGTTTTTT.